These T cell receptor beta chains were read from a single sample in a study of cytomegalovirus exposure and HLA in healthy donors. Sequencing used immunoSEQ multiplex PCR; TCRdb keeps in-frame clones, though not all of them. The sample includes 150,000 to 200,000 clones, approximately 79% of them seen just once. Sequencing was performed on PBMCs. These receptors came from a male donor in good health and CMV-seronegative. Both conserved end residues are part of each CDR3. The D gene is left open where the match is weak. Not all rows give a size; the values are once, few, many and, for expanded clones, a class.

CDR3 protein	CDR3 DNA	V gene	J gene	D gene	clone size
CASSGQAEAFF	TGTGCCAGCAGCGGACAAGCTGAAGCTTTCTTT	TRBV5-4	TRBJ1-1	NA	NA
CASSIQRDRYTEAFF	TGTGCCAGTAGTATACAGAGAGACAGGTACACTGAAGCTTTCTTT	TRBV19	TRBJ1-1	NA	NA
CAWSVGGDQPQHF	TGTGCCTGGAGTGTAGGGGGTGATCAGCCCCAGCATTTT	TRBV30	TRBJ1-5	NA	NA
CASRRAGPNEKLFF	TGTGCCAGCAGGAGGGCAGGTCCTAATGAAAAACTGTTTTTT	TRBV7-9	TRBJ1-4	NA	NA
CASSLTGAPQPQHF	TGTGCCAGCTCCCTTACAGGGGCCCCACAGCCCCAGCATTTT	TRBV18	TRBJ1-5	TRBD1	NA
CAAREASEQYF	TGTGCCGCCAGGGAGGCCTCCGAGCAGTACTTC	TRBV2	TRBJ2-7	NA	NA
CASSQSRRMMGYTF	TGTGCCAGCAGCCAATCACGGAGAATGATGGGCTACACCTTC	TRBV9	TRBJ1-2	NA	NA
CATSRGGDGYGYTF	TGTGCCACCAGCAGAGGGGGGGATGGCTATGGCTACACCTTC	TRBV15	TRBJ1-2	NA	NA
CASSIFSGSTGNTIYF	TGTGCCAGTAGTATTTTCTCAGGGTCGACTGGAAACACCATATATTTT	TRBV19	TRBJ1-3	NA	NA
CASSLGGGSYNEQFF	TGTGCCAGCAGCTTGGGGGGGGGCTCCTACAATGAGCAGTTCTTC	TRBV5-4	TRBJ2-1	TRBD2	NA
CSVESSQETQYF	TGCAGCGTTGAATCGAGCCAAGAGACCCAGTACTTC	TRBV29-1	TRBJ2-5	NA	once
CAWSTGTGTYEQYF	TGTGCCTGGAGTACCGGGACAGGGACCTACGAGCAGTACTTC	TRBV30	TRBJ2-7	TRBD1	few
CASTEGANEQYF	TGTGCCAGCACCGAGGGGGCTAACGAGCAGTACTTC	TRBV2	TRBJ2-7	TRBD1	NA
CASSTRGGIYNEQFF	TGTGCCAGCAGCACTAGGGGGGGAATTTACAATGAGCAGTTCTTC	TRBV5-4	TRBJ2-1	NA	once
CASSLGGGYEQYF	TGTGCCAGCTCCCTCGGTGGAGGCTACGAGCAGTACTTC	TRBV18	TRBJ2-7	NA	NA
CASSSADQPQHF	TGTGCCAGCAGCTCCGCGGATCAGCCCCAGCATTTT	TRBV7-9	TRBJ1-5	NA	NA
CASSEGGTRSTDTQYF	TGTGCCAGCAGTGAAGGGGGGACCCGCTCCACAGATACGCAGTATTTT	TRBV25-1	TRBJ2-3	NA	NA
CASSLIGGSYEQYF	TGCGCCAGCAGCTTGATCGGGGGCTCCTACGAGCAGTACTTC	TRBV5-1	TRBJ2-7	NA	NA
CASSLAVGGEVHSPLHF	TGTGCCAGCAGCTTGGCCGTTGGGGGCGAGGTACATTCACCCCTCCACTTT	TRBV5-5	TRBJ1-6	NA	few
CASSVYGTGGDPEAFF	TGTGCCAGCAGCGTATATGGGACAGGGGGCGACCCTGAAGCTTTCTTT	TRBV7-6	TRBJ1-1	TRBD1	few
CASSIITDGDTIYF	TGTGCCAGTAGTATTATAACGGACGGGGACACCATATATTTT	TRBV19	TRBJ1-3	NA	NA
CASSEVTQWGITNYGYTF	TGCGCCAGCAGTGAAGTCACCCAATGGGGCATTACTAACTATGGCTACACCTTC	TRBV10-2	TRBJ1-2	NA	NA
CAISEGRANQPQHF	TGTGCCATCAGTGAGGGGAGGGCCAATCAGCCCCAGCATTTT	TRBV6-5	TRBJ1-5	NA	few
CSVENPGQGPYEQYF	TGCAGCGTTGAAAACCCGGGACAGGGACCCTACGAGCAGTACTTC	TRBV29-1	TRBJ2-7	TRBD1	few
CASSLFYSRAEAFF	TGTGCCAGCAGCTTGTTCTACAGTCGAGCTGAAGCTTTCTTT	TRBV5-6	TRBJ1-1	NA	NA
CASSGGTIPYEQYF	TGCGCCAGCAGCGGCGGCACGATTCCCTACGAGCAGTACTTC	TRBV5-1	TRBJ2-7	NA	NA
CASSRRDTQYF	TGTGCCAGCAGCCGTCGGGATACGCAGTATTTT	TRBV11-2	TRBJ2-3	NA	once
CACQDSNQPQHF	TGTGCCTGTCAGGATAGCAATCAGCCCCAGCATTTT	TRBV30	TRBJ1-5	NA	NA
CASSFGTSGARGGELFF	TGTGCCAGCAGCTTCGGGACTAGCGGGGCTCGGGGCGGGGAGCTGTTTTTT	TRBV7-9	TRBJ2-2	TRBD2	NA
CASSLQQTGGMLNSPLHF	TGTGCCAGTAGTCTCCAACAAACAGGGGGCATGTTGAATTCACCCCTCCACTTT	TRBV19	TRBJ1-6	TRBD1	NA
CASSEIGTGYGYTF	TGTGCCAGCAGTGAAATTGGGACAGGGTATGGCTACACCTTC	TRBV6-1	TRBJ1-2	TRBD1	NA
CASSLLLSTGVSSYEQYF	TGCGCCAGCAGCCTATTATTAAGTACAGGGGTGAGCTCCTACGAGCAGTACTTC	TRBV4-3	TRBJ2-7	TRBD1	NA
CASTKRGQGAAGELFF	TGTGCCAGCACCAAAAGGGGACAGGGGGCGGCCGGGGAGCTGTTTTTT	TRBV6-6	TRBJ2-2	TRBD1	few
CASSLPGTGPLADTEAFF	TGTGCCAGCAGCTTACCCGGGACAGGGCCCCTAGCGGACACTGAAGCTTTCTTT	TRBV11-3	TRBJ1-1	TRBD1	NA
CASSHGQGEHNEQFF	TGTGCCAGCAGCCACGGACAGGGAGAACACAATGAGCAGTTCTTC	TRBV7-6	TRBJ2-1	TRBD1	once
CASSPAGRHTGELFF	TGTGCCAGCTCACCGGCAGGGCGGCACACCGGGGAGCTGTTTTTT	TRBV18	TRBJ2-2	NA	NA
CAWTGGYNYGYTF	TGTGCCTGGACCGGGGGGTATAACTATGGCTACACCTTC	TRBV30	TRBJ1-2	NA	NA
CASSPLQGQNIQYF	TGTGCCAGCAGCCCCCTACAGGGCCAAAACATTCAGTACTTC	TRBV6-6	TRBJ2-4	NA	NA
CASSSLDSHEQYF	TGCGCCAGCAGCTCCCTCGACAGCCACGAGCAGTACTTC	TRBV5-1	TRBJ2-7	NA	NA
CASSLTGGSYGYTF	TGCGCCAGCAGCCTCACAGGGGGTTCCTATGGCTACACCTTC	TRBV5-1	TRBJ1-2	TRBD1	NA
CAITEPGIWDYGYTF	TGTGCCATCACCGAACCAGGGATCTGGGACTATGGCTACACCTTC	TRBV10-3	TRBJ1-2	NA	once
CASSSLPGGPRDEQYF	TGTGCCAGCAGCTCCCTCCCGGGGGGGCCTAGGGACGAGCAGTACTTC	TRBV11-2	TRBJ2-7	TRBD2	NA